This record covers a single TCR beta chain. This record belongs to a study of cytomegalovirus exposure and HLA in healthy donors. Profiled with immunoSEQ multiplex PCR; TCRdb holds only in-frame clones, not every one. The sample records 100,000 to 150,000 clones, roughly 86% being singletons. Germline V gives CDR1 SGHTA, CDR2 FQGNSA. V gave up 1 base and J gave up 5 bases; unmatched junction bases: 6. The CDR3 is made up of 16 amino acids. The rearrangement joins TRBV7-2 to TRBJ2-1; the match to TRBD2 covers 9 bases. This TCR was recovered from a man between 18 and 29 years old in good health and CMV-seronegative. The sequenced sample consisted of PBMCs. CDR3 DNA: TGTGCCAGCAGCTTAGAGCGAGCGGGAGGACACAATGAGCAGTTCTTC. It translates to CASSLERAGGHNEQFF.